The 21 T cell receptor beta chains presented below share a single source sample, sequenced in a study of blood T cell repertoires in COVID-19. Only in-frame clones appear in the TCRdb table, and some are missing; sequencing was by immunoSEQ multiplex PCR. Among over 130,000 clones, 84% were seen once, and the ten largest hold around 3.2%. Specimen: PBMCs or T cells enriched from blood (not recorded which). These receptors all stem from a woman in her forties or fifties with acute COVID-19.

Many counts were recorded for this clone. The CDR3 is CSVAREAWRSYNEQFF. CDR3 DNA sequence: TGCAGCGTTGCGCGGGAGGCCTGGAGGTCCTACAATGAGCAGTTCTTC. The chain joins TRBV29-1 to TRBJ2-1; 8 bases line up with TRBD2. This CDR3 contains 16 residues. CDR1 SQVTM and CDR2 ANQGSEA come from the germline V gene. The V gene end was trimmed by 4 bases and the J gene end by 1 base; junction bases not matched to a gene: 9.

This chain joins TRBV7-3 and TRBJ2-6; 9 bases map to TRBD1. Losses at the gene ends were 0 bases for V and 2 bases for J; bases not matched to a gene: 5. The germline V gene has CDR1 SGHTA and CDR2 FQGTGA. The CDR3 loop spans 18 amino acids. CDR3: CASSLTGTGSTGANVLTF. In DNA, the CDR3 is TGTGCCAGCAGCTTAACTGGGACAGGGTCTACTGGGGCCAACGTCCTGACTTTC.

The chain carries TRBV5-1 and TRBJ1-2, with D unresolved. The V gene's germline CDR1 is SGHRS and CDR2 YFSETQ. V lost 4 bases and J 0 bases, leaving 13 bases between the germline ends. The CDR3 contains 15 residues. CDR3 protein: CASSPSQASNYGYTF. CDR3 nucleotide sequence: TGCGCCAGCAGCCCCTCCCAGGCTTCTAACTATGGCTACACCTTC.

The chain employs TRBV6-5 and TRBJ2-5; TRBD2 aligns across 14 bases. V lost 7 bases and J lost 5; bases outside the gene matches: 6. The CDR3 length is 15 residues. Looked up from germline, CDR1 is MNHEY and CDR2 is SVGAGI. The CDR3 loop reads CASNGLAGGRETQYF. The CDR3 nucleotides are TGTGCCAGCAATGGACTAGCGGGAGGCCGGGAGACCCAGTACTTC.

The V and J genes are TRBV6-1 and TRBJ1-4, with TRBD1 as a possible D gene (5 bases). The ends were cut back, 2 bases at V and 11 bases at J, with 12 bases in the middle. This CDR3 has 13 residues. Germline V gene lookup returns CDR1 MNHNS and CDR2 SASEGT. The CDR3 sequence: CASSEIGGGKLFF. For the CDR3, the DNA is TGTGCCAGCAGTGAAATCGGGGGAGGGAAACTGTTTTTT.

V usage is TRBV28 and J usage is TRBJ1-1; tentatively, D is TRBD1 (5 bases). The CDR3 extends over 12 amino acids. Germline V gene data show CDR1 as MDHEN and CDR2 as SYDVKM. V lost 5 bases and J lost 4, with 8 bases in between. The CDR3 spells CASSLQGTEAFF. CDR3 nucleotide sequence: TGTGCCAGCAGTCTCCAGGGCACTGAAGCTTTCTTT. Full variable domain (missing parts from reference TRBV28 and TRBJ1-1): DVKVTQSSRYLVKRTGEKVFLECVQDMDHENMFWYRQDPGLGLRLIYFSYDVKMKEKGDIPEGYSVSREKKERFSLILESASTNQTSMYLCASSLQGTEAFFGQGTRLTVV.

The gene calls are TRBV3-1 (or the pseudogene TRBV3-2) and TRBJ1-4; unclear D gene. CDR3 length: 15 amino acids. Trimming removed 4 bases from V and 0 bases from J, with 9 bases in between. The germline CDR1 and CDR2 sequences are LGHDT and YNNKEL (reference sequence). CDR3 sequence reads: CASSRSGTTNEKLFF. DNA for the CDR3: TGTGCCAGCAGCCGCTCCGGGACAACTAATGAAAAACTGTTTTTT.

V usage is TRBV6-5 and J usage is TRBJ1-4, with 7 bases matching TRBD1. CDR1 and CDR2 (germline): MNHEY, SVGAGI. This CDR3 region has 14 residues. The ends lost 2 bases at V and 5 bases at J; junction bases unmatched: 2. The CDR3 DNA follows: TGTGCCAGCAGTTACGACAGGGAAAATGAAAAACTGTTTTTT. It encodes CASSYDRENEKLFF.

The genes are TRBV9 and TRBJ1-6; weak D call: TRBD1 (6 bases). Germline CDR1 and CDR2: SGDLS and YYNGEE. The germline V and J ends were trimmed by 0 bases and 10 bases, with 17 bases remaining between them. The CDR3 has 16 residues. The chain's CDR3 is CASSVGGPSGESPLHF. The DNA for the CDR3 is TGTGCCAGCAGCGTAGGGGGGCCTAGTGGGGAGTCACCCCTCCACTTT.

V gene TRBV18 combines with J gene TRBJ1-1; 9 bases line up with TRBD1. The CDR3 totals 15 residues. Looked up from germline, CDR1 is KGHSH and CDR2 is LQKENI. J was trimmed by 5 bases and V by 2 bases; bases with no gene match: 6. The CDR3 reads CASSPTTGGRTEAFF. CDR3 sequence (DNA): TGTGCCAGCTCACCAACGACAGGGGGACGTACTGAAGCTTTCTTT.

This clone was picked up one time. The V and J genes are TRBV6-2 or TRBV6-3 and TRBJ2-7; tentative D call: TRBD2 (6 bases). The CDR3 totals 14 residues. The V and J ends lost 4 bases and 3 bases respectively, with 13 bases between them. Germline lookup yields CDR1 MNHEY and CDR2 SVGEGT. This CDR3 is CASSSRGNVYEQYF. CDR3 bases: TGTGCCAGCAGTTCCCGCGGGAATGTCTACGAGCAGTACTTC.

This clone was counted between two and nine times. The V gene is TRBV5-6, the J gene TRBJ1-2, with 12 bases aligning to TRBD1. The length of the CDR3 is 14 residues. Per germline, CDR1 SGHDT and CDR2 YYEEEE. Germline trimming cut 2 bases from V and 9 bases from J; bases unmatched to any gene: 5. CDR3 protein: CASSFEWDRGRYTF. The CDR3 DNA is TGTGCCAGCAGCTTCGAGTGGGACAGGGGGCGCTACACCTTC.

CDR3: CATRLSLLSGNTIYF. The CDR3 DNA follows: TGTGCCACCCGATTGAGCTTACTCTCTGGAAACACCATATATTTT. The chain uses TRBV24-1 and TRBJ1-3; no clear D. CDR1 and CDR2 (germline): KGHDR, SFDVKD. CDR3 size: 15 residues. V shed 9 bases and J shed 0 bases, with 14 bases lying between them.

The J gene is TRBJ2-7, the V gene TRBV28; tentatively, D is TRBD2 (6 bases). There are 15 residues in the CDR3. Trimming stripped 2 bases from V and 3 bases from J, with 14 bases between. Per germline, CDR1 MDHEN and CDR2 SYDVKM. The CDR3 nucleotides read TGTGCCAGCAGTTTAGTCCGTCTAGCGAGCTACGAGCAGTACTTC. Translating it yields CASSLVRLASYEQYF.

This clone was detected a few times. The chain uses TRBV5-6 and TRBJ2-5; TRBD1 agrees at 10 bases. CDR3 size: 16 residues. Germline trimming cut 4 bases from V and 4 bases from J; bases unmatched to any gene: 10. Germline V gene lookup returns CDR1 SGHDT and CDR2 YYEEEE. The CDR3 loop is CASSRAGQGVSETQYF. For the CDR3, the DNA is TGTGCCAGCAGCCGAGCCGGACAGGGGGTCTCAGAGACCCAGTACTTC.

The chain employs TRBV2 and TRBJ1-2; unclear D gene. This CDR3 comprises 12 residues. Looked up from germline, CDR1 is SNHLY and CDR2 is FYNNEI. V was cut by 8 bases and J by 4 bases, with 11 bases left in between. Here the CDR3 reads CASDRDPYGYTF. The CDR3 DNA is TGTGCCAGCGATCGGGATCCCTATGGCTACACCTTC.

The chain joins TRBV12-3 or TRBV12-4 to TRBJ2-1; D unresolved. This CDR3 comprises 13 residues. The germline V and J ends were trimmed by 8 bases and 4 bases, with 12 bases remaining between them. The CDR3 loop reads CASGPPSYNEQFF. The CDR3 bases are TGTGCCAGCGGGCCCCCATCTTACAATGAGCAGTTCTTC.

The J gene is TRBJ2-2, the V gene TRBV10-2, with 7 bases lining up with TRBD1. The CDR3 is made up of 16 amino acids. The germline CDR1 and CDR2 sequences are WSHSY and SAAADI. J lost 2 bases, V lost 3 bases, and 6 bases had no gene match. In DNA form, the CDR3 reads TGCGCCAGCAGTGAACAGGGGTCCACCAACACCGGGGAGCTGTTTTTT. This sequence encodes CASSEQGSTNTGELFF.

The genes are TRBV10-3 and TRBJ1-1; 8 nucleotides align to TRBD1. The CDR3 length is 18 residues. The germline gives CDR1 ENHRY, CDR2 SYGVKD. V was clipped by 0 bases and J by 3 bases; unmatched bases: 12. This CDR3 is CAISESNGRGPADTEAFF. CDR3 DNA: TGTGCCATCAGTGAGTCGAACGGCAGGGGGCCGGCGGACACTGAAGCTTTCTTT.

The CDR3 DNA sequence: TGTGCCAGCAGTCGGGACAGAAGAGAGACCCAGTACTTC. This sequence encodes CASSRDRRETQYF. The chain uses TRBV12-3 or TRBV12-4 and TRBJ2-5; TRBD1 agrees at 7 bases. The V segment lost 5 bases and the J segment 4 bases; nucleotides outside the gene matches: 4. CDR3 length: 13 residues.

This clone appeared a few times. The chain has TRBV4-3 and TRBJ2-6; tentatively, D is TRBD2 (6 bases). The CDR3 is made up of 16 amino acids. V was shortened by 4 bases and J by 1 base, with 11 bases between the two germline ends. Germline V gene data show CDR1 as LGHNA and CDR2 as YSLEER. CDR3 in amino acids: CASSRKEGSGANVLTF. The CDR3 region has the DNA TGCGCCAGCAGCCGCAAGGAGGGATCTGGGGCCAACGTCCTGACTTTC.